Listed here are 14 T cell receptor beta chains from one sample, sequenced in a study of regulatory T cells in long-lasting Graves disease. Arm-PCR with iRepertoire HTBI primers amplified the CDR3 regions for these TCR beta libraries. TCRdb passed the multiplex PCR reads through MiXCR, listing each CDR3 protein once. Of approximately 460,000 distinct CDR3 sequences in the sample, 16% are singletons; the top ten hold approximately 12%. Time point defined: newly diagnosed GD, antithyroid drugs for less than 3 months. With RNA extracted from PBMCs as input, the TCR library was made. These data were also reused for a study on T cells in Graves' hyperthyroidism and ophthalmopathy.

The input for sequencing was peripheral blood mononuclear cells (PBMCs), taken at new diagnosis, from a patient treated with antithyroid drugs. All receptors come from a young woman with Graves disease.

On this clonotype itself: Given the absence of the conserved phenylalanine or tryptophan at the CDR3 end, a read error is likely. The chain carries TRBV15 and TRBJ2-6; D may be TRBD2 (6 bases). The V end lost 1 base, the J end lost 2 bases, and 6 bases lay between the germline ends. The CDR3 contains 15 residues. Germline-derived CDR1 and CDR2 are LNHNV and YYDKDF (reference sequence). CDR3 in amino acids: CATSRGGAGANVLTV. In DNA, the CDR3 is TGTGCCACCAGCAGAGGGGGGGCTGGGGCCAACGTCCTGACTGTC.

The sample holds a few counts of this clonotype. The CDR3 sequence is CASSLWQGDSESHGYTF. In nucleotides, the CDR3 is TGTGCCAGCAGTTTATGGCAGGGGGATTCAGAATCTCATGGCTACACCTTC. The V and J genes are TRBV27 and TRBJ1-2; 7 bases align to TRBD1. The trim removed 1 base at V and 6 bases at J, leaving 14 bases unmatched. The CDR3 extends over 17 amino acids. CDR1 MNHEY and CDR2 SMNVEV come from the germline V gene (reference sequence).

In its sample, this clonotype was seen many times. This chain links TRBV7-9 with TRBJ2-5; TRBD2 agrees at 12 bases. Germline CDR1 and CDR2: SEHNR and FQNEAQ (reference sequence). CDR3 size: 15 residues. V lost 3 bases and J lost 3; bases outside the gene matches: 2. This CDR3 is CASSFTSGGKETQYF. In nucleotides, the CDR3 is TGTGCCAGCAGCTTTACTAGCGGGGGGAAAGAGACCCAGTACTTC.

The V and J genes are TRBV4-2 and TRBJ2-6; D gene unclear. The germline V and J ends were trimmed by 3 bases and 0 bases, with 3 bases remaining between them. CDR3 size: 14 residues. The V gene's germline CDR1 is LGHNA and CDR2 YNFKEQ. The CDR3 here is CASSQPSGANVLTF. CDR3 nucleotides: TGTGCCAGCAGCCAGCCCTCTGGGGCCAACGTCCTGACTTTC.

This clonotype occurred a few times. The chain is built from TRBV2 and TRBJ1-2; D is possibly TRBD1 (6 bases). The CDR3 runs 13 residues. In germline, CDR1 is SNHLY, CDR2 FYNNEI. Trimming took off 6 bases at V and 6 bases at J, with 14 bases between the two ends. The CDR3 protein is CASRGAGEDGYTF. The CDR3 region has the DNA TGTGCCAGCAGGGGGGCAGGGGAGGATGGCTACACCTTC.

This clonotype appeared a single time. This chain uses TRBV7-8 with TRBJ1-5; D not certain. The germline V gene has CDR1 SGHVS and CDR2 FQNEAQ. V was clipped by 2 bases and J by 7 bases, with 6 bases between them. The CDR3 length is 12 residues. CDR3 region: CASSLSRQPQHF. The CDR3 DNA follows: TGTGCCAGCAGCTTATCAAGGCAGCCCCAGCATTTT.

This clonotype was observed at least ten times. This sequence joins TRBV30 and TRBJ2-1; 8 bases map to TRBD2. CDR3 length equals 14 residues. Germline CDR1 is GTSNPN and CDR2 is SVGIG (reference sequence). V was pared by 3 bases and J by 6 bases, with 7 bases of the junction left unmatched. The CDR3 DNA follows: TGTGCCTGGAGCTTAGCGGGAAGGGGCAATGAGCAGTTCTTC. It is translated as CAWSLAGRGNEQFF.

In this sample, this clonotype turned up a few times. The chain links TRBV4-1 to TRBJ2-1, with 15 bases identical to TRBD2. J gave up 7 bases and V 5 bases, and 12 bases lay outside the gene matches. Germline V gives CDR1 MGHRA, CDR2 YSYEKL. The CDR3 runs to 18 residues. CDR3 nucleotide sequence: TGCGCCAGCAGCGCCGGTCTAGTAGGACTAGCGGGGGGGAATGAGCAGTTCTTC. This sequence encodes CASSAGLVGLAGGNEQFF.

The chain links TRBV18 to TRBJ1-1; 10 bases line up with TRBD1. The CDR3 totals 14 residues. V shed 8 bases and J 6 bases; nucleotides not matched to a gene: 9. The germline gives CDR1 KGHSH, CDR2 LQKENI. CDR3 nucleotides: TGTGCCAGCCCCGGGACAGGGGAGCGTCCTGAAGCTTTCTTT. Protein sequence: CASPGTGERPEAFF.

Regarding this clonotype: A much larger clonotype is one base distant, so this may be a read error. This chain links TRBV6-1 with TRBJ2-2; TRBD2 aligns across 9 bases. V trimming: 7 bases; J trimming: 4 bases; junction bases outside the gene matches: 4. The CDR3 totals 14 residues. The germline V gene has CDR1 MNHNS and CDR2 SASEGT. Here the CDR3 reads CASMAGGGTGELFF. Here the CDR3 DNA reads TGTGCCAGCATGGCGGGAGGGGGCACCGGGGAGCTGTTTTTT.

The chain couples TRBV12-3 or TRBV12-4 to TRBJ1-1, with a weak D call TRBD1 (5 bases). The CDR3 totals 15 residues. V lost 4 bases to trimming and J lost 0 bases, with 12 bases between them. This CDR3 is CASSSTGQLNTEAFF. The CDR3 DNA follows: TGTGCCAGCAGTTCGACTGGACAACTGAACACTGAAGCTTTCTTT.

The sample holds many counts of this clonotype. V usage is TRBV6-2 or TRBV6-3 and J usage is TRBJ2-1; the D gene is possibly TRBD2 (6 bases). Between the trimmed V and J ends, which lost 6 bases and 7 bases, there was a span of 13 bases. The CDR3 length is 13 residues. Germline CDR1 and CDR2: MNHEY and SVGEGT. CDR3 region: CASRGGGGNEQFF. In DNA form, the CDR3 reads TGTGCCAGCAGGGGGGGTGGTGGGAATGAGCAGTTCTTC.

This clonotype was seen many times. The chain employs TRBV10-3 and TRBJ1-1, with TRBD1 matching 7 bases. In germline, CDR1 is ENHRY, CDR2 SYGVKD. The V gene end was trimmed by 0 bases and the J gene end by 1 base; junction bases not matched to a gene: 8. The CDR3 has 17 residues. The CDR3 loop reads CAISESGRGRENTEAFF. In DNA form, the CDR3 reads TGTGCCATCAGTGAGTCGGGCAGGGGGAGAGAGAACACTGAAGCTTTCTTT.

This clonotype was picked up many times. J is TRBJ1-1 and V is TRBV12-3 or TRBV12-4, with D hard to call. The CDR3 contains 14 residues. Between the trimmed V and J ends, which lost 1 base and 6 bases, there was a span of 12 bases. CDR3 sequence (DNA): TGTGCCAGCAGTTTAGGGGGAAGTTACCCTGAAGCTTTCTTT. Translated: CASSLGGSYPEAFF.